Following are 27 T cell receptor beta chains from one sample sequenced in a study of cytomegalovirus exposure and HLA in healthy donors. PCR primers comprised 60 Vbeta and 13 Jbeta primers. Profiling relied on immunoSEQ multiplex PCR, and the TCRdb table lists in-frame clones only, not all of them. The data hold 85,000 to 120,000 clones, with 63% observed a single time. Input material: PBMCs. These receptors were obtained from a human donor in good health.

The V gene is TRBV21-1, the J gene TRBJ1-1; the table names TRBD1, a call not compared with the DNA. TRBV21-1 is reported as a pseudogene. The CDR3 has 14 amino acids. CDR3 bases: TGTGCCAGCATAGGCGACAGGTTGAACACTGAAGCTTTCTTT. Protein: CASIGDRLNTEAFF.

Regarding this clone: The junction departs from the called germline gene at one end, perhaps through a read error. The V call is TRBV7-7, the J call TRBJ2-3; D might be TRBD2 (5 bases). Germline V lookup: CDR1 SSHAT, CDR2 FNYEAQ (reference sequence). The CDR3 length is 14 residues. The CDR3 region is CASSLSGGTDTQYF. CDR3 DNA sequence: TGTGCTAGCAGCCTGTCCGGGGGCACAGATACGCAGTATTTT.

The chain joins TRBV15 to TRBJ2-1; weak D call: TRBD1 (6 bases). Deletions cut 0 bases from V and 0 bases from J, with 9 bases between. This CDR3 comprises 16 residues. Per the germline V gene, CDR1 is LNHNV and CDR2 is YYDKDF (reference sequence). The DNA of the CDR3 is TGTGCCACCAGCAGAGATATGGACAGCTCCTACAATGAGCAGTTCTTC. Protein sequence: CATSRDMDSSYNEQFF.

This rearrangement joins TRBV5-1 to TRBJ2-7, with TRBD2 identical over 10 bases. Trimming at V came to 1 base and at J to 0 bases, leaving 4 bases not matched to a gene. CDR1 SGHRS and CDR2 YFSETQ come from the germline V gene. The CDR3 totals 16 residues. CDR3 sequence reads: CASSLYLAGASYEQYF. For the CDR3, the DNA is TGCGCCAGCAGCTTGTACCTAGCGGGAGCCTCCTACGAGCAGTACTTC.

The table lists this clone with a few counts. V and J are TRBV7-9 and TRBJ2-7; maybe TRBD1 (5 bases). V was trimmed by 5 bases and J by 2 bases, leaving 10 bases between them. Germline loops: CDR1 SEHNR, CDR2 FQNEAQ (reference sequence). The CDR3 loop spans 13 amino acids. The CDR3 region has the DNA TGTGCCAGCAGCCCAGGGTCTCCCTACGAGCAGTACTTC. Translated, it gives CASSPGSPYEQYF.

This CDR3 reads CASSQGQGDEQYF. The CDR3 DNA reads TGTGCCAGCAGCCAGGGACAGGGCGACGAGCAGTACTTC. V usage is TRBV14 and J usage is TRBJ2-7; 9 bases align to TRBD1. CDR1 is SGHDN and CDR2 is FVKESK in the germline V gene. The CDR3 totals 13 residues. Trimming removed 3 bases from V and 5 bases from J; junction bases left unmatched: 2. The full variable domain, rest sourced from reference TRBV14 and TRBJ2-7, is EAGVTQFPSHSVIEKGQTVTLRCDPISGHDNLYWYRRVMGKEIKFLLHFVKESKQDESGMPNNRFLAERTGGTYSTLKVQPAELEDSGVYFCASSQGQGDEQYFGPGTRLTVT.

This clone came up a few times. The V call is TRBV5-6, the J call TRBJ1-2, with no clear D. Germline V gene data show CDR1 as SGHDT and CDR2 as YYEEEE. Trimming removed 5 bases at V and 8 bases at J, with 16 bases between. The CDR3 consists of 13 residues. In nucleotides, the CDR3 is TGTGCCAGCAGGCTCGGGAGGGTAGGCGGCTACACCTTC. It translates to CASRLGRVGGYTF.

The rearrangement links TRBV7-2 to TRBJ2-3, with 9 bases aligning to TRBD2. The CDR3 consists of 15 residues. The germline V gene has CDR1 SGHTA and CDR2 FQGNSA. Trimming removed 6 bases from V and 6 bases from J; junction bases left unmatched: 10. The CDR3 bases are TGTGCCAGCAGTTTTAGCGGGAGCCTTGGGGATACGCAGTATTTT. Its translation is CASSFSGSLGDTQYF.

This clone occurred once. The chain couples TRBV30 to TRBJ2-7, with D perhaps TRBD2 (5 bases). The CDR3 sequence is 14 residues long. The V gene's germline CDR1 is GTSNPN and CDR2 SVGIG (reference sequence). V shed 2 bases and J shed 5 bases, with 16 bases lying between them. CDR3 in DNA: TGTGCCTGGAGTTCTGCCAGAGGGTGGAACGAGCAGTACTTC. This translates into CAWSSARGWNEQYF.

This clone was recorded only once. The CDR3 coding sequence is TGTGCCAGCAGATTGGGACAGGGAATTATAAGGAGTTACGAGCAGTACTTC. It encodes CASRLGQGIIRSYEQYF. V and J are TRBV2 and TRBJ2-7; 9 bases match TRBD1. Germline CDR1 SNHLY, CDR2 FYNNEI. The CDR3 spans 17 residues. V dropped 6 bases and J dropped 4; count of bases not matched to a gene: 16.

The sample holds a few counts of this clone. The gene calls are TRBV10-3 and TRBJ1-5; D ambiguous. Trimming took off 4 bases at V and 4 bases at J, with 14 bases between the two ends. This CDR3 is built from 15 residues. Germline CDR1 is ENHRY and CDR2 is SYGVKD. The CDR3 DNA follows: TGTGCCATCAGTGGGGCAGCGGGGATTAATCAGCCCCAGCATTTT. Its translation is CAISGAAGINQPQHF.

V and J are TRBV6-5 and TRBJ2-1; 8 bases line up with TRBD2. Looked up from germline, CDR1 is MNHEY and CDR2 is SVGAGI. V dropped 6 bases and J dropped 8; count of bases not matched to a gene: 9. The CDR3 is 14 residues long. CDR3 DNA sequence: TGTGCCAGCAGACAGCGGGAGTCGGGCGATGAGCAGTTCTTC. Translation gives CASRQRESGDEQFF.

This sequence joins TRBV7-8 and TRBJ1-5; 9 bases agree with TRBD1. Germline V gene data show CDR1 as SGHVS and CDR2 as FQNEAQ. Trimming cost V 5 bases and J 2 bases; bases outside gene matches: 4. This CDR3 spans 15 amino acids. The CDR3 reads CASSRQGGRNQPQHF. For the CDR3, the DNA is TGTGCCAGCAGCAGACAGGGGGGGCGCAATCAGCCCCAGCATTTT.

The V gene is TRBV9, the J gene TRBJ2-2; 9 bases map to TRBD1. Germline V gene sequence: CDR1 SGDLS, CDR2 YYNGEE. Unmatched junction bases numbered 2, after V lost 3 bases and J lost 5 bases. The CDR3 has 14 residues. This chain's CDR3 is CASSATGGTGELFF. In DNA form, the CDR3 reads TGTGCCAGCAGCGCGACAGGGGGGACCGGGGAGCTGTTTTTT.

In its sample, this clone was seen a few times. The rearrangement links TRBV6-5 to TRBJ1-1; 9 bases line up with TRBD1. Germline CDR1 and CDR2: MNHEY and SVGAGI. The CDR3 has 14 amino acids. Trimming at V came to 5 bases and at J to 4 bases, leaving 5 bases not matched to a gene. DNA of the CDR3: TGTGCCAGCAGTGGGGGACAGGGAGGCACTGAAGCTTTCTTT. Protein sequence: CASSGGQGGTEAFF.

The chain couples TRBV6-5 to TRBJ1-5; the D is unclear. The CDR3 is made up of 13 amino acids. V was trimmed by 0 bases and J by 4 bases, leaving 4 bases between them. Per germline, CDR1 MNHEY and CDR2 SVGAGI. CDR3 sequence reads: CASSYSRNQPQHF. CDR3 sequence (DNA): TGTGCCAGCAGTTACTCGCGAAATCAGCCCCAGCATTTT.

This clone was counted a few times. This chain links TRBV6-1 with TRBJ2-7; D not certain. The CDR3 is 15 residues long. Germline CDR1 is MNHNS and CDR2 is SASEGT. V was pared by 8 bases and J by 2 bases, with 19 bases between. The CDR3: CASRRNGDVPYEQYF. The CDR3 DNA reads as TGTGCCAGCCGTCGTAATGGAGACGTTCCCTACGAGCAGTACTTC.

The chain links TRBV27 to TRBJ1-2; 12 bases are shared with TRBD1. This CDR3 contains 14 residues. Losses at the gene ends were 4 bases for V and 4 bases for J; bases not matched to a gene: 1. Germline CDR1 is MNHEY and CDR2 is SMNVEV (reference sequence). CDR3 sequence reads: CASSSGQGAYGYTF. In nucleotides, the CDR3 is TGTGCCAGCAGTTCGGGACAGGGGGCCTATGGCTACACCTTC.

For this clone: Other DNA sequences of this sample code for an identical CDR3. The gene calls are TRBV4-1 and TRBJ2-7, with 10 bases that match TRBD2. Germline lookup yields CDR1 MGHRA and CDR2 YSYEKL. Germline trimming cut 0 bases from V and 2 bases from J; bases unmatched to any gene: 1. The CDR3 totals 15 residues. The CDR3 DNA follows: TGCGCCAGCAGCCAAGAACTAGCGGGGACCTACGAGCAGTACTTC. Protein sequence: CASSQELAGTYEQYF.

V is TRBV7-9 and J is TRBJ1-2; 8 nucleotides match TRBD1. Per germline, CDR1 SEHNR and CDR2 FQNEAQ (reference sequence). The CDR3 covers 15 residues. V lost 1 base, J lost 6 bases, and 7 bases stayed unmatched. The CDR3 DNA is TGTGCCAGCAGCTTAGTTTCAGGGGGCGGCGATGGCTACACCTTC. This sequence encodes CASSLVSGGGDGYTF.

The chain uses TRBV30 and TRBJ2-2; 7 bases map to TRBD2. The CDR3 is 12 residues long. Looked up from germline, CDR1 is GTSNPN and CDR2 is SVGIG (reference sequence). Unmatched junction bases numbered 3, after V lost 4 bases and J lost 7 bases. CDR3 coding DNA: TGTGCCTGGAAGTCGGGGGGCGGGGAGCTGTTTTTT. It specifies CAWKSGGGELFF.

The chain carries TRBV7-6 and TRBJ2-7, with a weak D call TRBD1 (7 bases). The V gene's germline CDR1 is SGHVS and CDR2 FNYEAQ. This CDR3 is built from 13 residues. V gave up 2 bases and J gave up 7 bases, with 12 bases separating them. CDR3 residues: CASSLRQGGEQYF. CDR3 DNA: TGTGCCAGCAGCTTAAGACAGGGAGGAGAGCAGTACTTC.

The rearrangement links TRBV27 to TRBJ2-3, with D unclear. The CDR3 sequence is 13 residues long. Germline CDR1 is MNHEY and CDR2 is SMNVEV (reference sequence). V lost 0 bases and J 5 bases, leaving 6 bases between the germline ends. The CDR3 DNA follows: TGTGCCAGCAGTTTATCGGGCGAAGATACGCAGTATTTT. This codes for CASSLSGEDTQYF.

The chain joins TRBV5-1 to TRBJ2-7, with 10 bases aligning to TRBD2. The CDR3 has 18 residues. J lost 5 bases, V lost 4 bases, and 18 bases had no gene match. CDR1 SGHRS and CDR2 YFSETQ come from the germline V gene. The CDR3 DNA follows: TGCGCCAGCAGCCCTGAGACGGTACTAGCGGGGTTTACCCACGAGCAGTACTTC. Translation: CASSPETVLAGFTHEQYF.

CDR3 sequence (DNA): TGTGCCAGCAGTCTTCTAGAGACCCAGTACTTC. This gives the protein CASSLLETQYF. V and J are TRBV28 and TRBJ2-5; D unclear. Between the trimmed V and J ends, which lost 5 bases and 4 bases, there was a span of 5 bases. Per germline, CDR1 MDHEN and CDR2 SYDVKM. This CDR3 contains 11 residues. The full variable domain, in which reference TRBV28 and TRBJ2-5 provide the parts outside the CDR3, is DVKVTQSSRYLVKRTGEKVFLECVQDMDHENMFWYRQDPGLGLRLIYFSYDVKMKEKGDIPEGYSVSREKKERFSLILESASTNQTSMYLCASSLLETQYFGPGTRLLVL.

This clone turned up a few times. The V gene is TRBV6-1, the J gene TRBJ2-1, with TRBD2 matching 14 bases. Unmatched junction bases numbered 2, after V lost 10 bases and J lost 3 bases. CDR1 MNHNS and CDR2 SASEGT come from the germline V gene. The CDR3 extends over 14 amino acids. The CDR3 DNA reads as TGTGCCACCGGGACTAGCGGGAGCTACAATGAGCAGTTCTTC. Its translation: CATGTSGSYNEQFF.

The CDR3 loop is CASGVNGAFQPQHF. DNA of the CDR3: TGTGCCAGCGGGGTTAATGGGGCGTTTCAGCCCCAGCATTTT. The chain recombines TRBV27 with TRBJ1-5; weak D call: TRBD1 (5 bases). The V end was cut by 8 bases, the J end by 6 bases, with 17 bases between. The CDR3 is made up of 14 amino acids. Germline V gene data show CDR1 as MNHEY and CDR2 as SMNVEV (reference sequence).